This T cell receptor beta chain appears in the sequencing data of a study of cytomegalovirus exposure and HLA in healthy donors. About the research overall: An analysis done earlier identified some 120 million unique TCR beta sequences from 200 million or so T cells. Ancestry clustering placed 81% of about 400 genotyped donors in the Caucasian-associated cluster.

Researchers ran the PCR with 60 Vbeta and 13 Jbeta primers. Libraries were prepared by immunoSEQ multiplex PCR; TCRdb keeps only in-frame clonotypes and omits some of them. The data hold roughly 77,000 clones, with around a tenth observed a single time. Trimming shortened V by 6 bases and J by 0 bases, and 10 bases separated the two germline ends. The CDR3 has 13 residues. Germline CDR1 and CDR2: SQVTM and ANQGSEA. The V and J genes are TRBV29-1 and TRBJ2-3; D may be TRBD2 (5 bases). The sequence came from a man aged 55 to 70 in good health and CMV-seropositive. Material for sequencing was PBMCs. CDR3 region: CSVLRTSTDTQYF. In nucleotides, the CDR3 is TGCAGCGTGCTGAGGACTAGCACAGATACGCAGTATTTT.